This T cell receptor (beta chain) was recovered during a study of spatial heterogeneity in lung cancer. The V gene lost 0 bases and the J gene lost 2 bases, with 13 bases spanning the gap. CDR1 and CDR2 from the germline V gene are SGHTA and FQGNSA. The CDR3 runs 16 residues. Time point given: sample taken at primary tumor resection. No cells were sorted before sequencing. The whole RNA sequenced was extracted from tumor, nontumor lung or frozen PBMC. TCRdb re-derived calls from the 5' RACE reads in MiXCR, one entry per CDR3 protein. The sample yields 35,000 to 55,000 distinct CDR3 sequences, approximately 6.8% seen once.

The V call is TRBV7-2, the J call TRBJ1-2, with D perhaps TRBD1 (6 bases). The source is a female donor with early-stage non-small cell lung cancer. Sequences were derived from PBMCs, sampled at surgery. This chain's CDR3 is CASSLASGTPNYGYTF. Written as DNA, the CDR3 is TGTGCCAGCAGCTTAGCATCCGGGACACCCAACTATGGCTACACCTTC.